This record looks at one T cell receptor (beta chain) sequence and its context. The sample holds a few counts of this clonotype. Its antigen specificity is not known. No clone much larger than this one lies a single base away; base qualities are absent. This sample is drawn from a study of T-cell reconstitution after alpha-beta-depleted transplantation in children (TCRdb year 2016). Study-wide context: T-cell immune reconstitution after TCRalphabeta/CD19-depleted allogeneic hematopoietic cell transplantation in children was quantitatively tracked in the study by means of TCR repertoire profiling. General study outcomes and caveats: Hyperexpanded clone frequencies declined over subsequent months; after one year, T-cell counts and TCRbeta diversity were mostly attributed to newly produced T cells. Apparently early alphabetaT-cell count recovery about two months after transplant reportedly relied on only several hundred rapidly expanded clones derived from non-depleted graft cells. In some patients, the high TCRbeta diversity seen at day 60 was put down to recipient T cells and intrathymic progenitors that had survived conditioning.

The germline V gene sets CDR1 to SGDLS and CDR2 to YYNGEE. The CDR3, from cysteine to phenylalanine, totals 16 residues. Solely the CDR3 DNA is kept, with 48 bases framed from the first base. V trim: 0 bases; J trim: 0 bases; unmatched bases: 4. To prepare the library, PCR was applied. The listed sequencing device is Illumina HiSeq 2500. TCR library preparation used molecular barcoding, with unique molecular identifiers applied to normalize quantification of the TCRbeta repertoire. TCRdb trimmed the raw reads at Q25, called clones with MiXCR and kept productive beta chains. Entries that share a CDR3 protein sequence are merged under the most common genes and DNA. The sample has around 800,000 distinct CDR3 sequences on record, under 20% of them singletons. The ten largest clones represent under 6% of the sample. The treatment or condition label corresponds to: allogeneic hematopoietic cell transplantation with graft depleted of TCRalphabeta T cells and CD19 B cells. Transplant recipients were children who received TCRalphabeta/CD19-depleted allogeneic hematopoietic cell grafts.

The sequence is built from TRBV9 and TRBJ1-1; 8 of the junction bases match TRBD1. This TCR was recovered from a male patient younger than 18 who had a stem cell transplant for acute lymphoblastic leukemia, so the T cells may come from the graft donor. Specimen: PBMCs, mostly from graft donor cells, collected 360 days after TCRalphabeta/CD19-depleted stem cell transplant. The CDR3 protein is CASSVGGGQVNTEAFF. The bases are TGTGCCAGCAGCGTAGGAGGGGGACAGGTGAACACTGAAGCTTTCTTT.